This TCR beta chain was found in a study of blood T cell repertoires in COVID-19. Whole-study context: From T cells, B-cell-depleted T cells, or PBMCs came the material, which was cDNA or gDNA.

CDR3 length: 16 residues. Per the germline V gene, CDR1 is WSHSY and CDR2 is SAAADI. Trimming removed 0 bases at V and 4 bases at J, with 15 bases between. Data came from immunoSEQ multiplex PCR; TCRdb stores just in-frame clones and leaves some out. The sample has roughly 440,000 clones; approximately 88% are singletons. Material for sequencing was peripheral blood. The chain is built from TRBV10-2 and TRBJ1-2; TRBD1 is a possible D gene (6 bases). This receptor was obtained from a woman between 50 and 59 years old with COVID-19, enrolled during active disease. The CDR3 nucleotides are TGCGCCAGCAGTGAGTCTGCCTGGGGGCAAAGCTATGGCTACACCTTC. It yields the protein CASSESAWGQSYGYTF.